A selection of T cell receptor beta chains follows, all from one sample in a study of cytomegalovirus exposure and HLA in healthy donors. Sequencing was performed with immunoSEQ multiplex PCR; in TCRdb, only in-frame clones are kept and a portion is missing. The sample contains fewer than 100,000 clones, 70% to 80% of which appear only once. The sequenced sample consisted of PBMCs. These receptors came from a man aged 60-69 years in good health and CMV-seropositive. CDR3s include the opening cysteine and the closing phenylalanine or tryptophan. The D gene is left open where the match is weak. The listing skips clone size in some rows; elsewhere it reads once, few, many or a size class.

d_call	v_call	j_call	clone_size	cdr3_nt	cdr3_aa
TRBD1	TRBV18	TRBJ2-2	-	TGTGCCAGCTCACCCCGGACAGGGAATGAGAACACCGGGGAGCTGTTTTTT	CASSPRTGNENTGELFF
TRBD1	TRBV27	TRBJ2-7	once	TGTGCCAGCAGTCCCGGGACAGGGTGGGTCAGCGAGCAGTACTTC	CASSPGTGWVSEQYF
-	TRBV29-1	TRBJ2-3	-	TGCAGCGTTTCCAGCGTTGATCTCACAGATACGCAGTATTTT	CSVSSVDLTDTQYF
TRBD2	TRBV9	TRBJ2-5	-	TGTGCCAGCAGCGTAGAGGGACTATATAAAGAGACCCAGTACTTC	CASSVEGLYKETQYF
TRBD2	TRBV6-6	TRBJ2-1	-	TGTGCCAGCACCCAAGGACTAGCGAGTTACAATGAGCAGTTCTTC	CASTQGLASYNEQFF
-	TRBV28	TRBJ1-4	many	TGTGCCAGCGGTCCCCTTAGGGGGGAAAAACTGTTTTTT	CASGPLRGEKLFF
TRBD1	TRBV6-6	TRBJ1-5	-	TGTGCCAGCAGTTATTCCGGGACAGAAGGCAATCAGCCCCAGCATTTT	CASSYSGTEGNQPQHF
-	TRBV9	TRBJ2-2	-	TGTGCCAGCAGCACACCCGCCGACAGGAACACCGGGGAGCTGTTTTTT	CASSTPADRNTGELFF
-	TRBV6-6	TRBJ2-5	-	TGTGCCAGCAGATCCGCATTGACGGCGGAGGAGACCCAGTACTTC	CASRSALTAEETQYF
TRBD2	TRBV15	TRBJ2-3	-	TGTGCCACCAGCAGAGCAGCGGGGGCCACAGATACGCAGTATTTT	CATSRAAGATDTQYF
-	TRBV28	TRBJ1-5	-	TGTGCCAGCAGTTTACCAGAGGAGTTCCAGCCCCAGCATTTT	CASSLPEEFQPQHF
-	TRBV15	TRBJ1-5	-	TGTGCCACCTCCTGGGGGGGACTTAGCAATCAGCCCCAGCATTTT	CATSWGGLSNQPQHF
-	TRBV27	TRBJ2-5	-	TGTGCCAGCAGGGGGCCATACCAAGAGACCCAGTACTTC	CASRGPYQETQYF
TRBD1	TRBV18	TRBJ1-3	once	TGTGCCAGCTCACGATCGACAGGGGGCTCTGGAAACACCATATATTTT	CASSRSTGGSGNTIYF
-	TRBV27	TRBJ1-5	few	TGTGCCAGCAGTTCCCAAGGGGGTCAGCCCCAGCATTTT	CASSSQGGQPQHF
-	TRBV4-1	TRBJ2-3	-	TGCGCCAGCAGCCAAGATATAACGGGGGAGCATACGCAGTATTTT	CASSQDITGEHTQYF
TRBD1	TRBV5-1	TRBJ2-5	once	TGCGCCAGCAGCGGGCAGGGGGCTCGGGAGACCCAGTACTTC	CASSGQGARETQYF
-	TRBV5-1	TRBJ2-7	-	TGCGCCAGCAGCTTGGATGGAGGTTCGGAAAAGAACTTC	CASSLDGGSEKNF
TRBD1	TRBV6-1	TRBJ1-2	-	TGTGCCAGCAGTCAACCAGGGGGCTATGGCTACCCCTTC	CASSQPGGYGYPF
TRBD1	TRBV19	TRBJ2-5	-	TGTGCCAGTAGCACAGGGGCCCAAGAGACCCAGTACTTC	CASSTGAQETQYF